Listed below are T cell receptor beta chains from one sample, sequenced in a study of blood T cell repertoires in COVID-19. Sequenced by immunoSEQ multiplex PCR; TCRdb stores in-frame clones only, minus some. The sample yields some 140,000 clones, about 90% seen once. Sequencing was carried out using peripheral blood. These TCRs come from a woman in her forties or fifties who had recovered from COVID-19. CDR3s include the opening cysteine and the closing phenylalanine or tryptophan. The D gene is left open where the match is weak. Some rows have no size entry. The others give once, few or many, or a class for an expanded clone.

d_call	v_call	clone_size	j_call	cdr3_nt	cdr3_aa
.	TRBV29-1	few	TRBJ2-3	TGCAGCTTCGAGGGGGGGGGAGGCACAGATACGCAGTATTTT	CSFEGGGGTDTQYF
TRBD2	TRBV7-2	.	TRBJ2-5	TGTGCCAGCAGTCCTCCACCCGGGACTAGCGCGATCCAAGAGACCCAGTACTTC	CASSPPPGTSAIQETQYF
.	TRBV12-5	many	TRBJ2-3	TGTGCTAGTGGCCGAGGGACTGTGACAGATACGCAGTATTTT	CASGRGTVTDTQYF
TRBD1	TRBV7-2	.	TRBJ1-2	TGTGCCAGCAGCTCAGGACAGGGTCAAGGCTACACCTTC	CASSSGQGQGYTF
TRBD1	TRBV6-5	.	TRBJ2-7	TGTGCCAGCAGTTCCAATAGGGACAGGTACTTCTACGAGCAGTACTTC	CASSSNRDRYFYEQYF
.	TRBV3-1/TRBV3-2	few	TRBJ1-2	TGTGCCAGCAGCCAAGCGGATGGCTACACCTTC	CASSQADGYTF
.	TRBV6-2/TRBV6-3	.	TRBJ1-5	TGTGCCAGCAGTTACCGGGGGGACAATCAGCCCCAGCATTTT	CASSYRGDNQPQHF
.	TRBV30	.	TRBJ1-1	TGTGCCTGGAGTGTACAGGTTAACACTGAAGCTTTCTTT	CAWSVQVNTEAFF
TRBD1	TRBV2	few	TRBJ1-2	TGTGCCAGCAGTGACCCTCGGACAGGGGACGTTCACTATGGCTACACCTTC	CASSDPRTGDVHYGYTF
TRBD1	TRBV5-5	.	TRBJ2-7	TGTGCCAGCAGCTTGGGACAGGGGGCGCACGAGCAGTACTTC	CASSLGQGAHEQYF
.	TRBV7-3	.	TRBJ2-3	TGTGCCAGCAGCCCAATAGCGGATTCTAGCACAGATACGCAGTATTTT	CASSPIADSSTDTQYF
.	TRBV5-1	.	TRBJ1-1	TGCGCCAGCAGCTTGAATCAGAACACTGAAGCTTTCTTT	CASSLNQNTEAFF
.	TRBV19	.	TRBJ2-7	TGTGCCAGTAGGGTTGTCGGAGGGTCCCGTCAGTACTTC	CASRVVGGSRQYF
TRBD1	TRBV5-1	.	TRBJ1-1	TGCGCCAGCAGCCCCGCCGACAGGGGTACTGAAGCTTTCTTT	CASSPADRGTEAFF